This T cell receptor (beta chain) was recovered during a study of identical twins. Findings of the study overall: Beta clonotypes that were abundant in cord blood contained fewer insertions, a pattern absent from memory repertoires. Donors were not followed over many years; analysis was cross-sectional.

The donors were all healthy and Caucasian. The CDR3 is 16 residues long. V was cut by 1 base and J by 1 base, with 14 bases left in between. Germline CDR1 DFQATT, CDR2 SNEGSKA (reference sequence). TCRdb re-called the 5' RACE reads through MiXCR, storing one row per CDR3 protein. Of roughly 1.6 million distinct CDR3 sequences listed, around 29% are singletons. This clonotype was seen ten or more times. No antigen is known for it. The sequenced sample consisted of cord blood. The receptor was isolated from a newborn girl in good health. V and J are TRBV20-1 and TRBJ2-4; D is unresolved. CDR3 bases: TGCAGTGCTAGAGCCGGGTATCTGGGGGCCAAAAACATTCAGTACTTC. Its protein is CSARAGYLGAKNIQYF.